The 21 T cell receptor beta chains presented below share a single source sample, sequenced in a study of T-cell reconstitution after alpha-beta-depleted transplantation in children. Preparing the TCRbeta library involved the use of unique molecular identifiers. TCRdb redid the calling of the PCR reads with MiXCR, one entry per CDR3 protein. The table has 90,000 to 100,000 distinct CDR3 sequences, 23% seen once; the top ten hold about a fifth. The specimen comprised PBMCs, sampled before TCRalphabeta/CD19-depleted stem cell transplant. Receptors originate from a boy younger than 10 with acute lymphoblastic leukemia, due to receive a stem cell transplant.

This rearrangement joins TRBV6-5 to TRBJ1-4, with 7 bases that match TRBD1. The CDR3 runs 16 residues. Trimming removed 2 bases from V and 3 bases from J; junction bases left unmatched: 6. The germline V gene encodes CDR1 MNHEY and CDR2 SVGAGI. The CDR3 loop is CASSYLTGTANEKLFF. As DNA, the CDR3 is TGTGCCAGCAGTTACCTTACCGGGACAGCTAATGAAAAACTGTTTTTT.

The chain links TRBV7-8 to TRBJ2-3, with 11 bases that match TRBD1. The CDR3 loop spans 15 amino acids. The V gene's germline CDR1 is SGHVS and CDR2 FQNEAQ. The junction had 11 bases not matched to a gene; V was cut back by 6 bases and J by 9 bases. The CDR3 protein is CASRGGTGGQKTQYF. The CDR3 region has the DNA TGTGCCAGCAGGGGAGGGACAGGGGGACAGAAGACGCAGTATTTT.

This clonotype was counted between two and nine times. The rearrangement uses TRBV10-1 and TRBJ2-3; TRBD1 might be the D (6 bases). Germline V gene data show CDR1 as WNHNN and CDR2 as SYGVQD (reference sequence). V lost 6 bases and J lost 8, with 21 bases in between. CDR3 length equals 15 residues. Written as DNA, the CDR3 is TGCGCCAGCAGCAGCGGTGCAGGGGCCCACGGTACGCAGTATTTT. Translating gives CASSSGAGAHGTQYF.

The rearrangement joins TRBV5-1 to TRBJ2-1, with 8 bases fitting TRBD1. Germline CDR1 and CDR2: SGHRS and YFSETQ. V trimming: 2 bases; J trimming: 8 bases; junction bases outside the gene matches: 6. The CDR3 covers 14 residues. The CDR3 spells CASSFGTGMDEQFF. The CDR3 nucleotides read TGCGCCAGCAGCTTCGGGACAGGAATGGATGAGCAGTTCTTC.

CDR3: CASSLKTGPLYEQYF. DNA of the CDR3: TGTGCCAGCAGCTTAAAGACAGGACCTCTCTACGAGCAGTACTTC. This chain links TRBV7-9 with TRBJ2-7; D possibly corresponds to TRBD1 (6 bases). Trimming left V 2 bases short and J 3 bases short, with 14 bases between. Germline V gene lookup returns CDR1 SEHNR and CDR2 FQNEAQ (reference sequence). CDR3 length: 15 amino acids.

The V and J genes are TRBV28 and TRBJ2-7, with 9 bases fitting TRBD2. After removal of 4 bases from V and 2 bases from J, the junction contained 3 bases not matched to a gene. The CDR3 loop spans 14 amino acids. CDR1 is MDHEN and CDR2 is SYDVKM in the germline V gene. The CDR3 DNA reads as TGTGCCAGCAGTTCCCGACTAGCGGCCTACGAGCAGTACTTC. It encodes CASSSRLAAYEQYF.

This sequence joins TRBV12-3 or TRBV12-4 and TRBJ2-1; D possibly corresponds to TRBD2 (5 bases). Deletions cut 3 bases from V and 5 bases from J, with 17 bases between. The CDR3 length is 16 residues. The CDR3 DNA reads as TGTGCCAGCAGTTTTTACCAAGGACTTGAAAACAATGAGCAGTTCTTC. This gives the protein CASSFYQGLENNEQFF.

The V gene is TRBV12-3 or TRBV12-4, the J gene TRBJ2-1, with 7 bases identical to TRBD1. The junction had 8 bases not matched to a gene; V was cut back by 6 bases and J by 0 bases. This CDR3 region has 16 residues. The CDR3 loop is CASRPTGASSYNEQFF. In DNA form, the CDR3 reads TGTGCCAGCAGGCCTACAGGGGCCAGCTCCTACAATGAGCAGTTCTTC.

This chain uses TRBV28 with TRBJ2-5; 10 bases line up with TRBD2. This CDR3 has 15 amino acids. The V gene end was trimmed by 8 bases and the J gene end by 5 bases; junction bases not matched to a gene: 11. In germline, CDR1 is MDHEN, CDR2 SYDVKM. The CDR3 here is CASRRTSGVFETQYF. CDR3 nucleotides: TGTGCCAGCCGGCGGACTAGCGGAGTCTTCGAGACCCAGTACTTC.

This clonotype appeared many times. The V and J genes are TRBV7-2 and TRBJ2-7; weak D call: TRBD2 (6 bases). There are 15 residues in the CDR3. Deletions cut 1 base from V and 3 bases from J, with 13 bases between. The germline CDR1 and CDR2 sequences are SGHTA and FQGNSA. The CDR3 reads CASSLGKGGSYEQYF. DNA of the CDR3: TGTGCCAGCAGCTTAGGAAAGGGAGGTAGCTACGAGCAGTACTTC.

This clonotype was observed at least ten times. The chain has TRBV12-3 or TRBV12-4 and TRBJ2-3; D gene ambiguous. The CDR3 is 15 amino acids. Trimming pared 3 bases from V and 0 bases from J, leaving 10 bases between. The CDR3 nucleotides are TGTGCCAGCAGTTTCTTTGCGTCTAGCACAGATACGCAGTATTTT. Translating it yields CASSFFASSTDTQYF.

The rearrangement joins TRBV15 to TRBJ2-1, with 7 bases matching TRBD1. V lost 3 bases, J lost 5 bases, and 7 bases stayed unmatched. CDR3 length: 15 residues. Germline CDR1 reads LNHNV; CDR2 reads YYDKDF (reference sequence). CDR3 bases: TGTGCCACCAGCAGCCGACAGGGTATAAACAATGAGCAGTTCTTC. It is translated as CATSSRQGINNEQFF.

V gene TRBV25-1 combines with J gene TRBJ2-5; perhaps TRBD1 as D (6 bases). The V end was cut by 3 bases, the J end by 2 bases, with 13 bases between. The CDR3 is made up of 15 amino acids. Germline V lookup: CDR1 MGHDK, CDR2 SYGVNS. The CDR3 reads CASSDPDRAQETQYF. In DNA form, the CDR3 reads TGTGCCAGCAGTGACCCGGACAGAGCGCAAGAGACCCAGTACTTC.

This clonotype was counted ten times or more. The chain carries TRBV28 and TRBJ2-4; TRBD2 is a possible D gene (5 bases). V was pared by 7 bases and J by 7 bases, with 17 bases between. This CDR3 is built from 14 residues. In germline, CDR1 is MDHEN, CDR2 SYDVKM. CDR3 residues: CASTASGRGNIQYF. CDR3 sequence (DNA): TGTGCCAGCACCGCATCTGGGCGAGGGAACATTCAGTACTTC.

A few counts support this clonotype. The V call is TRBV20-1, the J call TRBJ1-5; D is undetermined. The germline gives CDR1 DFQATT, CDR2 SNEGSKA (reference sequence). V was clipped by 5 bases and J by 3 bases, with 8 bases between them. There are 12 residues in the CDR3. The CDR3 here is CSAGGTNQPQHF. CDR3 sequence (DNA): TGCAGTGCTGGAGGTACCAATCAGCCCCAGCATTTT.

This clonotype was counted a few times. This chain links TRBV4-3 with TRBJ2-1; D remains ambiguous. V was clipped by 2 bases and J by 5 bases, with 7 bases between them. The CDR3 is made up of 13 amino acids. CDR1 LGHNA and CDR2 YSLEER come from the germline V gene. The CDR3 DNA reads TGCGCCAGCAGCCAACTCCTCGACAATGAGCAGTTCTTC. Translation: CASSQLLDNEQFF.

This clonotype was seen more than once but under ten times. CDR3 in amino acids: CASSFLTTESTGELFF. Written as DNA, the CDR3 is TGCGCCAGCAGCTTCTTAACAACGGAGTCCACCGGGGAGCTGTTTTTT. The chain carries TRBV5-1 and TRBJ2-2; no definite D call. The CDR3 covers 16 residues. Germline V gene lookup returns CDR1 SGHRS and CDR2 YFSETQ. V lost 2 bases to trimming and J lost 4 bases, with 15 bases between them.

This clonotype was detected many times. The CDR3: CASSKGSGDTQYF. CDR3 coding DNA: TGTGCCAGCAGCAAGGGTTCGGGAGATACGCAGTATTTT. V is TRBV7-9 and J is TRBJ2-3; D is uncertain. V gave up 5 bases and J gave up 5 bases, with 11 bases separating them. This CDR3 contains 13 residues. Germline-derived CDR1 and CDR2 are SEHNR and FQNEAQ (reference sequence). Full variable domain (outside the CDR3, taken from reference TRBV7-9 and TRBJ2-3): DTGVSQNPRHKITKRGQNVTFRCDPISEHNRLYWYRQTLGQGPEFLTYFQNEAQLEKSRLLSDRFSAERPKGSFSTLEIQRTEQGDSAMYLCASSKGSGDTQYFGPGTRLTVL.

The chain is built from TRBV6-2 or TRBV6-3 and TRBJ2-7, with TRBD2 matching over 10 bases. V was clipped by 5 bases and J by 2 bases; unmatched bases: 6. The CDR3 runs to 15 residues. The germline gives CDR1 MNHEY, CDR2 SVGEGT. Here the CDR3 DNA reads TGTGCCAGCAGTCGGACTAGCGGATCCCCCTACGAGCAGTACTTC. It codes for CASSRTSGSPYEQYF.

CDR3: CASSVHSGTYEQYF. CDR3 sequence (DNA): TGTGCCAGCAGTGTCCATAGCGGAACCTACGAGCAGTACTTC. This chain links TRBV28 with TRBJ2-7, with D perhaps TRBD2 (6 bases). The CDR3 loop spans 14 amino acids. The V end was cut by 5 bases, the J end by 2 bases, with 13 bases between. Per germline, CDR1 MDHEN and CDR2 SYDVKM.

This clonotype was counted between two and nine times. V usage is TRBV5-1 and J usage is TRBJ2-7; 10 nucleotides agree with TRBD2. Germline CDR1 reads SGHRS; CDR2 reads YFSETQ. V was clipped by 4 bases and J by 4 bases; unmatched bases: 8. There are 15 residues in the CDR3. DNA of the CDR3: TGCGCCAGCAGCCCAAGGACTAGCGGAGGTTACGAGCAGTACTTC. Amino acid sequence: CASSPRTSGGYEQYF.